This entry concerns a single T cell receptor (beta chain). V lost 2 bases and J lost 2; bases outside the gene matches: 1. This CDR3 spans 14 amino acids. Germline V CDR1 and CDR2: MGHRA, YSYEKL. Profiled with immunoSEQ multiplex PCR; TCRdb holds only in-frame clones, not every one. The table has 150,000 to 200,000 clones, 80% to 95% seen once. This sample was included in a study of T cell responses to AZD1222 COVID-19 vaccine. The TCR was taken from an adult in good health. The material sequenced was peripheral blood, taken on day 0 of AZD1222 vaccination. The V and J genes are TRBV4-1 and TRBJ2-7; 9 nucleotides match TRBD1. The DNA for the CDR3 is TGCGCCAGCAGCCAAACAGGGGGCACCTACGAGCAGTACTTC. This sequence encodes CASSQTGGTYEQYF.